The TCR beta chain under discussion was sequenced for a study of control samples from healthy donors and cancer patients. The CDR3 spans 15 residues. V shed 2 bases, J shed 1 base, and the junction held 5 bases outside the gene matches. CDR1 is KGHSH, CDR2 LQKENI, per germline. Assay: immunoSEQ multiplex PCR; the TCRdb copy retains only in-frame clones and omits some. The sample lists 150,000 or so clones, 90% to 95% occurring once. The chain couples TRBV18 to TRBJ2-7; 7 positions match TRBD1. Sequenced: blood. The sequence was collected from a woman aged 55-70 years in good health. The CDR3: CASSPKGQQSYEQYF. CDR3 DNA sequence: TGTGCCAGCTCACCAAAGGGACAGCAATCCTACGAGCAGTACTTC.